Shown below are 12 T cell receptor beta chains from a single sample sequenced in a study of CD8 T cells in Susac syndrome. Random hexamers were used to reverse transcribe the RNA input (about 0.5 to 1 ug). TCRdb re-derived calls from the immunoSEQ multiplex PCR reads in MiXCR, one entry per CDR3 protein. The sample includes about 200,000 distinct CDR3 sequences, about 95% seen only once; the top ten take just under 0.095%. The sample comprised CD4+ T cells from PBMCs. The receptors derive from a human donor with multiple sclerosis.

For the CDR3, the DNA is TGCGCCAGCAGTGGGGCGGGAGGGACCCATGAGCAGTTCTTC. Translating it yields CASSGAGGTHEQFF. The chain recombines TRBV4-1 with TRBJ2-1, with 9 bases lining up with TRBD2. Germline trimming cut 6 bases from V and 8 bases from J; bases unmatched to any gene: 8. CDR1 is MGHRA, CDR2 YSYEKL, per germline. This CDR3 comprises 14 residues.

The CDR3, as DNA: TGTGCCAGCTCACCGGGACCGGATGTAAACTATGGCTACACCTTC. This encodes CASSPGPDVNYGYTF. The chain uses TRBV18 and TRBJ1-2; D possibly corresponds to TRBD1 (5 bases). The V gene lost 3 bases and the J gene lost 2 bases, with 13 bases spanning the gap. Germline CDR1 is KGHSH and CDR2 is LQKENI. The CDR3 contains 15 residues.

This clonotype occurred once. This chain joins TRBV5-8 and TRBJ2-7; D uncertain. Germline V CDR1 and CDR2: SGHTS, YDEGEE. CDR3 length: 11 amino acids. Deletions cut 4 bases from V and 3 bases from J, with 5 bases between. The CDR3 loop is CASSRFYEQYF. The CDR3 DNA sequence: TGTGCCAGCAGCCGCTTCTACGAGCAGTACTTC.

The J gene is TRBJ2-7, the V gene TRBV3-1, with a tentative D call TRBD2 (6 bases). Germline V gene data show CDR1 as LGHDT and CDR2 as YNNKEL (reference sequence). V gave up 0 bases and J gave up 9 bases, with 15 bases separating them. CDR3 length equals 14 residues. The CDR3 nucleotides are TGTGCCAGCAGCCAAGATCGGGAGCTCGGGAGGCAGTACTTC. Encoded protein: CASSQDRELGRQYF.

The rearrangement joins TRBV12-3 or TRBV12-4 to TRBJ2-3; D unclear. Trimming took off 5 bases at V and 6 bases at J, with 12 bases between the two ends. The CDR3 consists of 13 residues. The CDR3 loop reads CASSLLPGDTQYF. CDR3 in DNA: TGTGCCAGCAGTCTCCTGCCGGGCGATACGCAGTATTTT.

The chain combines TRBV19 with TRBJ1-5, with D possibly TRBD1 on 5 matching bases. This CDR3 comprises 12 residues. Germline V lookup: CDR1 LNHDA, CDR2 SQIVND (reference sequence). Trimming removed 3 bases at V and 9 bases at J, with 9 bases between. CDR3 region: CASSMWGRPQHF. The CDR3 DNA reads as TGTGCCAGTAGTATGTGGGGGAGGCCCCAGCATTTT. Complete variable domain (other parts from reference TRBV19 and TRBJ1-5): DGGITQSPKYLFRKEGQNVTLSCEQNLNHDAMYWYRQDPGQGLRLIYYSQIVNDFQKGDIAEGYSVSREKKESFPLTVTSAQKNPTAFYLCASSMWGRPQHFGDGTRLSIL.

The chain employs TRBV18 and TRBJ2-1, with a possible D match to TRBD1 (6 bases). The CDR3 length is 18 residues. Trimming took off 3 bases at V and 10 bases at J, with 28 bases between the two ends. The germline CDR1 and CDR2 sequences are KGHSH and LQKENI. CDR3 coding DNA: TGTGCCAGCTCACCGAGACAACAGGGTCCGACGACAACAGGGGAGCAGTTCTTC. This codes for CASSPRQQGPTTTGEQFF.

This chain connects TRBV15 to TRBJ2-3; possible D gene TRBD2, 7 bases. With 5 bases removed from V and 5 bases from J, the gap between germline ends came to 20 bases. The CDR3 covers 16 residues. Germline-derived CDR1 and CDR2 are LNHNV and YYDKDF (reference sequence). The CDR3 DNA follows: TGTGCCACCAGCTCCCCAAGGGGGAGGGCCGAAGATACGCAGTATTTT. It yields the protein CATSSPRGRAEDTQYF.

This chain connects TRBV7-8 to TRBJ2-3; TRBD1 matches 7 bases. Trimming took 5 bases from V and 6 from J; bases not matched to a gene: 14. Germline CDR1 and CDR2: SGHVS and FQNEAQ. The CDR3 extends over 16 amino acids. CDR3 nucleotides: TGTGCCAGCAGCCGAGGCATCGACAGGGTGGGCGATACGCAGTATTTT. Its translation is CASSRGIDRVGDTQYF.

The gene calls are TRBV20-1 and TRBJ2-1, with 10 nucleotides matching TRBD2. With 0 bases clipped from V and 4 bases from J, the junction kept 3 bases outside the gene matches. The CDR3 extends over 15 amino acids. In germline, CDR1 is DFQATT, CDR2 SNEGSKA (reference sequence). CDR3 nucleotides: TGCAGTGCTAGAGATAGCGGGGGGAGGTACAATGAGCAGTTCTTC. Translated: CSARDSGGRYNEQFF.

The J gene is TRBJ2-1, the V gene TRBV5-1; 9 bases agree with TRBD2. Looked up from germline, CDR1 is SGHRS and CDR2 is YFSETQ. The V gene end was trimmed by 5 bases and the J gene end by 7 bases; junction bases not matched to a gene: 28. CDR3 length: 21 residues. In nucleotides, the CDR3 is TGCGCCAGCAGTCCCACGGCCGCTGCGGGGGGGTTCTTCTCGTCGCAAAATGAGCAGTTCTTC. Its translation is CASSPTAAAGGFFSSQNEQFF.

The chain carries TRBV7-9 and TRBJ2-1; 8 nucleotides align to TRBD2. Germline V gene sequence: CDR1 SEHNR, CDR2 FQNEAQ (reference sequence). The CDR3 sequence is 16 residues long. Trimming took 5 bases from V and 1 from J; bases not matched to a gene: 7. The DNA for the CDR3 is TGTGCCAGCAGCCCAACTAGCGGAGCTTCCTACAATGAGCAGTTCTTC. It encodes CASSPTSGASYNEQFF.